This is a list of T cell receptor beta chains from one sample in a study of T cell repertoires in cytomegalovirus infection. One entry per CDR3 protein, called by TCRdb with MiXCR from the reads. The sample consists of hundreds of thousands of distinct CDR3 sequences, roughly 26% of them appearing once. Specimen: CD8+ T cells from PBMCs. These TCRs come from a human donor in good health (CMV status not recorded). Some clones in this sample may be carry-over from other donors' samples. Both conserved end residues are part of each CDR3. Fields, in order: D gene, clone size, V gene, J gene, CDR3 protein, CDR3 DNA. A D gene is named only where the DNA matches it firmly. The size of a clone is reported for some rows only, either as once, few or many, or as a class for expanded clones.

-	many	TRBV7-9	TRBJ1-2	CASSSGASAWMWGYTF	TGTGCCAGCAGCTCAGGAGCCTCCGCCTGGATGTGGGGCTACACCTTC
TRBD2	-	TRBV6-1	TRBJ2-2	CASSEDGGDTGELFF	TGTGCCAGCAGTGAAGATGGGGGGGACACCGGGGAGCTGTTTTTT
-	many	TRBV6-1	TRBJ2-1	CASSVRESYNEQFF	TGTGCCAGCAGTGTACGGGAGTCCTACAATGAGCAGTTCTTC
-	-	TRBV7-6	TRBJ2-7	CASSGNPGRIYEQYF	TGTGCCAGCAGCGGAAACCCGGGACGGATTTACGAGCAGTACTTC
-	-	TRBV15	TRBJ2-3	CATSRESLATAKDTQYF	TGTGCCACCAGCAGAGAAAGTCTAGCGACCGCGAAGGATACGCAGTATTTT
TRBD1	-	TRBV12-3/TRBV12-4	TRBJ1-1	CATGYPGGLNTEAFF	TGTGCCACAGGGTACCCAGGGGGACTGAACACTGAAGCTTTCTTT
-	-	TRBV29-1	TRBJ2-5	CSVDGETQYF	TGCAGCGTTGATGGAGAGACCCAGTACTTC
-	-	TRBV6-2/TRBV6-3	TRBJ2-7	CASSYSKTGTYRGYEQYF	TGTGCCAGCAGTTACTCGAAGACCGGGACCTACCGCGGGTACGAGCAGTACTTC
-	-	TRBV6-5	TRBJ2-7	CASSPRQDEQYF	TGTGCCAGCAGCCCCAGACAGGACGAGCAGTACTTC
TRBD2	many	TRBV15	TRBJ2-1	CATSRDVVAGAFYNEQFF	TGTGCCACCAGCAGAGATGTAGTAGCGGGGGCCTTCTACAATGAGCAGTTCTTC
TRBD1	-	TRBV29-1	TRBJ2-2	CSVARGHGELFF	TGCAGCGTTGCCAGGGGGCATGGGGAGCTGTTTTTT
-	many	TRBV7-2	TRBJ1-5	CASSVGHAMSNQPQHF	TGTGCCAGCAGCGTAGGACATGCGATGAGCAATCAGCCCCAGCATTTT
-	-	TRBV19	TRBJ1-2	CASTPDTYYGYTF	TGTGCCAGTACCCCGGACACCTACTATGGCTACACCTTC
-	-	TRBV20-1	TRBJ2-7	CSAIPPAASSYEQYF	TGCAGTGCTATCCCTCCTGCTGCTAGCTCCTACGAGCAGTACTTC
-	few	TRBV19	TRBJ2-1	CASSNIPYNEQFF	TGTGCCAGTAGTAATATTCCCTACAATGAGCAGTTCTTC
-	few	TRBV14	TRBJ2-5	CASSLVEGPQETQYF	TGTGCCAGCAGCCTGGTAGAAGGCCCCCAAGAGACCCAGTACTTC
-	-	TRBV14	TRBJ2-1	CASSQALVYNEQFF	TGTGCCAGCAGCCAAGCTCTTGTTTACAATGAGCAGTTCTTC
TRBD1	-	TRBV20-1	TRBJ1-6	CSARERDSINHPLHF	TGCAGTGCTCGGGAACGGGACAGTATTAACCACCCCCTCCACTTT
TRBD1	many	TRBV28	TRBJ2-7	CASSFGTGRASSSYEQYF	TGTGCCAGCAGTTTTGGGACAGGGAGGGCCTCGAGCTCCTACGAGCAGTACTTC
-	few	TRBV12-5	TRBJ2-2	CASGLAGEQGNTGELFF	TGTGCTAGTGGTTTGGCCGGGGAACAGGGAAACACCGGGGAGCTGTTTTTT
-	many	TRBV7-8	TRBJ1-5	CASSPRTAHNQPQHF	TGTGCCAGCAGCCCGAGGACAGCACACAATCAGCCCCAGCATTTT
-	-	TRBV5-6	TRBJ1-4	CASSLGSGNEKLFF	TGTGCCAGCAGCTTGGGATCAGGGAATGAAAAACTGTTTTTT
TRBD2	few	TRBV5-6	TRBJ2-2	CASSIGTRPYPSPGELFF	TGTGCCAGCAGCATAGGGACTAGACCCTATCCGAGCCCCGGGGAGCTGTTTTTT
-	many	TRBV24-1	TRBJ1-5	CATSVRSNQPQHF	TGTGCCACCAGTGTTAGGAGCAATCAGCCCCAGCATTTT
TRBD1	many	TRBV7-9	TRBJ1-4	CASSSEGQEITNEKLFF	TGTGCCAGCAGCTCCGAAGGACAGGAGATAACTAATGAAAAACTGTTTTTT
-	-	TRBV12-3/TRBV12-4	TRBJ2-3	CASSPGGLVDTQYF	TGTGCCAGCAGCCCAGGGGGGTTAGTGGATACGCAGTATTTT
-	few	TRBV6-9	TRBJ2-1	CASSCPLPYNEQFF	TGTGCCAGCAGTTGTCCTCTCCCCTACAATGAGCAGTTCTTC
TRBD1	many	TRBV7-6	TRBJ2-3	CASSLPGGAVGTDTQYF	TGTGCCAGCAGCTTACCAGGGGGCGCGGTGGGGACAGATACGCAGTATTTT
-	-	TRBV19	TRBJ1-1	CASTYLGSTEAFF	TGTGCCAGTACTTACCTAGGGTCCACTGAAGCTTTCTTT
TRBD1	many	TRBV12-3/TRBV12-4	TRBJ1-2	CASSFTEDRVYGYTF	TGTGCCAGCAGTTTCACCGAGGACAGGGTCTATGGCTACACCTTC
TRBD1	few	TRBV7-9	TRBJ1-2	CASSGQGLSYGYTF	TGTGCCAGCAGCGGACAGGGCCTAAGCTATGGCTACACCTTC
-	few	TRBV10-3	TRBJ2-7	CACRASYEQYF	TGTGCCTGCCGGGCTTCATACGAGCAGTACTTC
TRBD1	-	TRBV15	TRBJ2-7	CATSAGQGRKEQYF	TGTGCCACCAGCGCCGGACAGGGGCGAAAGGAGCAGTACTTC
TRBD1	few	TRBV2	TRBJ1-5	CASKTGGRQPQHF	TGTGCCAGCAAGACAGGGGGAAGACAGCCCCAGCATTTT
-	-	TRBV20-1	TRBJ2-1	CSAILLRDRSFYNEQFF	TGCAGTGCTATTCTTTTACGGGACCGCAGTTTCTACAATGAGCAGTTCTTC
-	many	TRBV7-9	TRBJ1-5	CASSLARDIGSNQPQHF	TGTGCCAGCAGCTTAGCGCGGGACATAGGTAGCAATCAGCCCCAGCATTTT
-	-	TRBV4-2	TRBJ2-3	CASSLEGGRSTDTQYF	TGTGCCAGCAGCCTTGAGGGGGGGAGGAGCACAGATACGCAGTATTTT
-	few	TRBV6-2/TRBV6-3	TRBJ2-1	CASRSDSLEQFF	TGTGCCAGCAGATCGGACAGCCTTGAGCAGTTCTTC